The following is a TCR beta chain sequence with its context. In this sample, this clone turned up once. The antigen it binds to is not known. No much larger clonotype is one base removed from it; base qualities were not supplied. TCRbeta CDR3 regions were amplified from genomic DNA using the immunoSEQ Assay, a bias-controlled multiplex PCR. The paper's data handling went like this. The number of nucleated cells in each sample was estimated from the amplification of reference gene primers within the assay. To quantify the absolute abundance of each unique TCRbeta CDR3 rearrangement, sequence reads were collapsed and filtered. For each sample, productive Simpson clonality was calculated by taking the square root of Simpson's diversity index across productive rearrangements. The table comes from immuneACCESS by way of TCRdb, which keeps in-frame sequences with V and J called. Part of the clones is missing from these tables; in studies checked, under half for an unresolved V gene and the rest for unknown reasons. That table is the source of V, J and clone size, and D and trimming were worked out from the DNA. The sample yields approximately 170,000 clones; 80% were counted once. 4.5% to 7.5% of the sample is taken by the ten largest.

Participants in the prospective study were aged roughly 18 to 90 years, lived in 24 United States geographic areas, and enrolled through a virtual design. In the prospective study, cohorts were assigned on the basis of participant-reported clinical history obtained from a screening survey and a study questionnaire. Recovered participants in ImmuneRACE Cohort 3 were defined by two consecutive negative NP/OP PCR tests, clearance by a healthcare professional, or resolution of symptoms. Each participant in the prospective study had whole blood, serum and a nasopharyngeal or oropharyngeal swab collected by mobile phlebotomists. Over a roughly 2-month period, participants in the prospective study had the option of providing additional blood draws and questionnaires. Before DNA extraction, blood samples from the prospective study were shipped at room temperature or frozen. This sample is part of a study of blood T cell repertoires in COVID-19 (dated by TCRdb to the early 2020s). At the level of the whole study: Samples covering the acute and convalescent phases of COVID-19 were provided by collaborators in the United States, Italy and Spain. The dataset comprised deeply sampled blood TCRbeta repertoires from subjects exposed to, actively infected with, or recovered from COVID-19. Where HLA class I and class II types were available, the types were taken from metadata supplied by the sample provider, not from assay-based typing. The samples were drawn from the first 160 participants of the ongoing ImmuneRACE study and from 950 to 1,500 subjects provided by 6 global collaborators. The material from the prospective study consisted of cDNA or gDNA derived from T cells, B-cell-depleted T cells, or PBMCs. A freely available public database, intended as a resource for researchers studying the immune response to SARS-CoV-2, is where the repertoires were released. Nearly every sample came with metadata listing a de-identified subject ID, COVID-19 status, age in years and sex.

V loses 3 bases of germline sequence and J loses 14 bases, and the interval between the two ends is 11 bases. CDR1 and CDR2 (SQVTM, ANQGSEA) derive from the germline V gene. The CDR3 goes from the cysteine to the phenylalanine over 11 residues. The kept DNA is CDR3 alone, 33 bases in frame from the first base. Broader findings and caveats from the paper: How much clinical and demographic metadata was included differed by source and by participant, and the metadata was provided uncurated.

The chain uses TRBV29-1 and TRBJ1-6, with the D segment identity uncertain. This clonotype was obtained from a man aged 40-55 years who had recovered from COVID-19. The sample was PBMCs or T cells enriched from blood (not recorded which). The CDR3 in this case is CSVEAGGALHF. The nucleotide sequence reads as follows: TGCAGCGTTGAGGCTGGCGGGGCCCTCCACTTT.